What follows are 25 T cell receptor beta chains derived from one specimen sequenced in a study of T cells after yellow fever vaccination. From the 5' RACE reads, TCRdb called clonotypes with MiXCR, one entry per CDR3 protein. The sample lists about 140,000 distinct CDR3 sequences; less than 8.5% were seen once. The sequencing here drew on CD4+ T cells sorted from PBMCs, taken 10 days after the yellow fever booster vaccination. These receptors were collected from a man aged 25 to 40 who received the YFV17D yellow fever vaccine.

The rearrangement links TRBV12-3 or TRBV12-4 to TRBJ2-7, with 7 bases identical to TRBD1. J gave up 2 bases and V 5 bases, and 6 bases lay outside the gene matches. The CDR3 sequence is 14 residues long. The CDR3 nucleotides read TGTGCCAGCAGTGGGACAGTTAACCCCTACGAGCAGTACTTC. Translation gives CASSGTVNPYEQYF.

This clonotype has a count of ten or more. This chain links TRBV18 with TRBJ2-3; D is unclear. The CDR3 length is 14 residues. Germline V gene lookup returns CDR1 KGHSH and CDR2 LQKENI. The V end was cut by 0 bases, the J end by 7 bases, with 11 bases between. CDR3 in DNA: TGTGCCAGCTCACCACCAAACCCCCCTAATACGCAGTATTTT. Protein: CASSPPNPPNTQYF.

This clonotype has at least ten counts. This chain joins TRBV23-1 and TRBJ2-2, with TRBD1 as a possible D gene (6 bases). TRBV23-1 is an ORF, and what it does is uncertain. The V end lost 0 bases, the J end lost 4 bases, and 9 bases lay between the germline ends. The CDR3 runs to 15 residues. The CDR3 loop is CASSQSWTVTGELFF. For the CDR3, the DNA is TGCGCCAGCAGTCAATCTTGGACAGTCACCGGGGAGCTGTTTTTT.

This clonotype was counted many times. The chain carries TRBV5-6 and TRBJ2-2; 7 bases are shared with TRBD2. In germline, CDR1 is SGHDT, CDR2 YYEEEE. This CDR3 region has 16 residues. Losses at the gene ends were 5 bases for V and 1 base for J; bases not matched to a gene: 8. The CDR3 reads CASSWGGRRNTGELFF. The CDR3 nucleotides read TGTGCCAGCAGTTGGGGGGGACGCCGGAACACCGGGGAGCTGTTTTTT.

This clonotype was seen many times. The rearrangement joins TRBV7-2 to TRBJ2-3; 13 bases are a match to TRBD2. The CDR3 runs to 17 residues. The germline CDR1 and CDR2 sequences are SGHTA and FQGNSA. V gave up 4 bases and J gave up 4 bases; unmatched junction bases: 8. This CDR3 is CASSSTRLAGGADTQYF. The CDR3 coding sequence is TGTGCCAGCAGCTCCACCAGACTAGCGGGAGGAGCAGATACGCAGTATTTT.

This clonotype was detected many times. The chain is built from TRBV7-8 and TRBJ2-5; TRBD2 matches at 8 bases. CDR3 size: 14 residues. Germline assignment: CDR1 SGHVS and CDR2 FQNEAQ. Trimming at V came to 5 bases and at J to 4 bases, leaving 6 bases not matched to a gene. CDR3 bases: TGTGCCAGCAGCAAGGGGACTAGTTCAGAGACCCAGTACTTC. Translation gives CASSKGTSSETQYF.

In this sample, this clonotype turned up many times. The chain recombines TRBV30 with TRBJ1-4; a weak D match, TRBD1 (6 bases). The CDR3 has 13 amino acids. With 0 bases removed from V and 8 bases from J, the gap between germline ends came to 10 bases. Germline V lookup: CDR1 GTSNPN, CDR2 SVGIG (reference sequence). CDR3 sequence: CAWSVQGVEKLFF. CDR3 DNA: TGTGCCTGGAGTGTACAGGGTGTGGAAAAACTGTTTTTT.

In this sample, this clonotype turned up many times. The J gene is TRBJ1-1, the V gene TRBV6-2 or TRBV6-3, with a tentative D call TRBD1 (5 bases). This CDR3 is built from 13 residues. Germline CDR1 is MNHEY and CDR2 is SVGEGT. The ends were cut back, 7 bases at V and 1 base at J, with 10 bases in the middle. In DNA, the CDR3 is TGTGCCAGCAAACCCGGGACGAACACTGAAGCTTTCTTT. Its translation: CASKPGTNTEAFF.

This clonotype was seen more than once but under ten times. The V and J genes are TRBV2 and TRBJ2-5, with 9 bases lining up with TRBD2. The CDR3 spans 16 residues. Germline loops: CDR1 SNHLY, CDR2 FYNNEI. Trimming took 3 bases from V and 5 from J; bases not matched to a gene: 10. The CDR3 DNA sequence: TGTGCCAGCAGTGAGAACGGCGGGAGGGCGCGGGAGACCCAGTACTTC. This translates into CASSENGGRARETQYF. The complete variable domain, with remaining parts taken from reference TRBV2 and TRBJ2-5, reads EPEVTQTPSHQVTQMGQEVILRCVPISNHLYFYWYRQILGQKVEFLVSFYNNEISEKSEIFDDQFSVERPDGSNFTLKIRSTKLEDSAMYFCASSENGGRARETQYFGPGTRLLVL.

This clonotype was detected many times. V gene TRBV15 combines with J gene TRBJ1-2; D gene uncertain. In germline, CDR1 is LNHNV, CDR2 YYDKDF (reference sequence). With 1 base removed from V and 5 bases from J, the gap between germline ends came to 11 bases. This CDR3 contains 14 residues. The CDR3 DNA is TGTGCCACCAGCAGAGTCGAGAGACTTTATGGCTACACCTTC. Amino acid sequence: CATSRVERLYGYTF.

The V and J genes are TRBV6-1 and TRBJ2-7, with TRBD2 matching over 7 bases. The V segment lost 6 bases and the J segment 4 bases; nucleotides outside the gene matches: 15. The CDR3 consists of 16 residues. The germline CDR1 and CDR2 sequences are MNHNS and SASEGT. The CDR3 here is CASSQQRRGSKYEQYF. CDR3 nucleotide sequence: TGTGCCAGCAGCCAACAACGCCGCGGGAGTAAATACGAGCAGTACTTC.

This clonotype was detected many times. The chain has TRBV29-1 and TRBJ2-5, with D maybe TRBD2 (7 bases). Germline values: CDR1 SQVTM, CDR2 ANQGSEA. The CDR3 has 14 residues. Trimming removed 4 bases from V and 4 bases from J, with 16 bases in between. CDR3 in amino acids: CSVAWRAGAETQYF. In DNA, the CDR3 is TGCAGCGTTGCATGGAGGGCGGGGGCAGAGACCCAGTACTTC.

This clonotype appeared many times. V usage is TRBV5-1 and J usage is TRBJ2-7; maybe TRBD1 (6 bases). Per germline, CDR1 SGHRS and CDR2 YFSETQ. The CDR3 runs 13 residues. The V end was cut by 2 bases, the J end by 11 bases, with 17 bases between. The CDR3 sequence is CASSFRQEDPKYF. CDR3 bases: TGCGCCAGCAGCTTCCGACAGGAGGACCCCAAGTACTTC.

This clonotype was seen repeatedly, ten times or more. The V and J genes are TRBV11-2 and TRBJ2-1; D is ambiguous. Per germline, CDR1 SGHAT and CDR2 FQNNGV. Trimming removed 5 bases at V and 4 bases at J, with 12 bases between. The CDR3 is 14 residues long. CDR3 sequence reads: CASSQSGFYNEQFF. The CDR3 DNA sequence: TGTGCCAGCAGCCAAAGTGGGTTTTACAATGAGCAGTTCTTC. Full variable domain (rest looked up from reference TRBV11-2 and TRBJ2-1): EAGVAQSPRYKIIEKRQSVAFWCNPISGHATLYWYQQILGQGPKLLIQFQNNGVVDDSQLPKDRFSAERLKGVDSTLKIQPAKLEDSAVYLCASSQSGFYNEQFFGPGTRLTVL.

This clonotype was observed many times. This chain uses TRBV21-1 with TRBJ2-7; the table gives TRBD1 as D, unverified against the DNA. TRBV21-1 constitutes a pseudogene. The CDR3 loop spans 14 amino acids. In DNA, the CDR3 is TGTGCCAGCCCCACACCTGACAGGGCCCGCGAGCAGTACTTC. This gives the protein CASPTPDRAREQYF.

This clonotype came up many times. The chain recombines TRBV12-3 or TRBV12-4 with TRBJ2-1; D unclear. Trimming stripped 6 bases from V and 0 bases from J, with 12 bases between. The CDR3 length is 15 residues. The CDR3 loop reads CASSPARPSYNEQFF. CDR3 bases: TGTGCCAGCAGCCCAGCGAGACCCTCCTACAATGAGCAGTTCTTC.

This clonotype showed up many times. The rearrangement joins TRBV28 to TRBJ2-7; a possible D gene is TRBD1 (5 bases). This CDR3 has 15 amino acids. The germline V gene has CDR1 MDHEN and CDR2 SYDVKM. The V gene lost 3 bases and the J gene lost 3 bases, with 15 bases spanning the gap. The CDR3 sequence: CASSFSSGWDYEQYF. CDR3 in DNA: TGTGCCAGCAGTTTCTCATCAGGGTGGGACTACGAGCAGTACTTC.

This clonotype was seen repeatedly, ten times or more. J is TRBJ1-2 and V is TRBV5-8; D gene uncertain. The V gene lost 2 bases and the J gene lost 4 bases, with 12 bases spanning the gap. Germline V gives CDR1 SGHTS, CDR2 YDEGEE. This CDR3 comprises 14 residues. The CDR3 bases are TGTGCCAGCAGCTTCGGGCTTTTGGCCTATGGCTACACCTTC. It yields the protein CASSFGLLAYGYTF. The full variable domain, completed using reference TRBV5-8 and TRBJ1-2, is EAGVTQSPTHLIKTRGQQATLRCSPISGHTSVYWYQQALGLGLQFLLWYDEGEERNRGNFPPRFSGRQFPNYSSELNVNALELEDSALYLCASSFGLLAYGYTFGSGTRLTVV.

This clonotype was seen ten or more times. The V call is TRBV7-2, the J call TRBJ2-1; D remains ambiguous. The CDR3 is made up of 12 amino acids. The germline V gene encodes CDR1 SGHTA and CDR2 FQGNSA. With 5 bases removed from V and 9 bases from J, the gap between germline ends came to 11 bases. CDR3 in DNA: TGTGCCAGCAGCCGCGATGCTACTGAGCAGTTCTTC. Protein product: CASSRDATEQFF. The full variable domain, completed using reference TRBV7-2 and TRBJ2-1, is GAGVSQSPSNKVTEKGKDVELRCDPISGHTALYWYRQSLGQGLEFLIYFQGNSAPDKSGLPSDRFSAERTGGSVSTLTIQRTQQEDSAVYLCASSRDATEQFFGPGTRLTVL.

This clonotype was seen many times. The chain is built from TRBV20-1 and TRBJ1-2, with 9 nucleotides matching TRBD1. The CDR3 has 14 amino acids. Germline lookup yields CDR1 DFQATT and CDR2 SNEGSKA (reference sequence). The V segment lost 6 bases and the J segment 5 bases; nucleotides outside the gene matches: 10. DNA of the CDR3: TGCAGTGCCCACATGACAGGGGGTAATTATGGCTACACCTTC. Amino acids: CSAHMTGGNYGYTF.

Ten or more counts support this clonotype. As DNA, the CDR3 is TGTGCCAGCAGCTTAGCAGGGACACTCTCAGGCAATCAGCCCCAGCATTTT. It encodes CASSLAGTLSGNQPQHF. The chain is built from TRBV7-8 and TRBJ1-5; D is perhaps TRBD1 (6 bases). V was pared by 0 bases and J by 2 bases, with 14 bases between. CDR3 length: 17 residues. Germline V gene sequence: CDR1 SGHVS, CDR2 FQNEAQ.

This clonotype has at least ten counts. DNA for the CDR3: TGTGCCAGCAGTTACTCGCCTTATGGGGGTGAGCAGTTCTTC. Translating it yields CASSYSPYGGEQFF. The chain uses TRBV6-2 or TRBV6-3 and TRBJ2-1, with D possibly being TRBD1 or TRBD2 (5 bases each). Trimming removed 0 bases at V and 9 bases at J, with 12 bases between. Germline V gives CDR1 MNHEY, CDR2 SVGEGT. CDR3 length equals 14 residues.

This clonotype was recorded many times. The chain employs TRBV5-6 and TRBJ1-6; a weak D match, TRBD1 (6 bases). This CDR3 region has 13 residues. Germline CDR1 reads SGHDT; CDR2 reads YYEEEE. Between the trimmed V and J ends, which lost 4 bases and 8 bases, there was a span of 10 bases. The CDR3 DNA follows: TGTGCCAGCAGCGAAGCAGGGGATTCACCCCTCCACTTT. Translated: CASSEAGDSPLHF.

Regarding this clonotype: This could be a read error, since a much larger clone is one nucleotide away. V usage is TRBV30 and J usage is TRBJ2-1; no clear D gene. Germline-derived CDR1 and CDR2 are GTSNPN and SVGIG (reference sequence). The CDR3 contains 11 residues. Trimming took 0 bases from V and 12 from J, leaving 9 bases between them. Written as DNA, the CDR3 is TGTGCCTGGAGTGTTTATGGTGCGCAGTTCTTC. This codes for CAWSVYGAQFF. The full variable domain, rest sourced from reference TRBV30 and TRBJ2-1, is SQTIHQWPATLVQPVGSPLSLECTVEGTSNPNLYWYRQAAGRGLQLLFYSVGIGQISSEVPQNLSASRPQDRQFILSSKKLLLSDSGFYLCAWSVYGAQFFGPGTRLTVL.

This clonotype was picked up many times. This chain links TRBV5-4 with TRBJ2-3; 8 nucleotides match TRBD1. V was pared by 4 bases and J by 3 bases, with 4 bases of the junction left unmatched. Germline CDR1 is SGHNT and CDR2 is YYREEE (reference sequence). The CDR3 sequence is 14 residues long. The CDR3 sequence: CASSIGQGTDTQYF. CDR3 DNA sequence: TGTGCCAGCAGCATTGGACAGGGAACAGATACGCAGTATTTT.